This T cell receptor (beta chain) originates from a study of blood T cell repertoires in COVID-19. About the research overall: The study drew acute and convalescent COVID-19 samples from the United States, Italy and Spain.

Profiling relied on immunoSEQ multiplex PCR, and the TCRdb table lists in-frame clones only, not all of them. The sample holds 65,000 to 95,000 clones, around 85% seen once. Trimming at V came to 2 bases and at J to 12 bases, leaving 11 bases not matched to a gene. This CDR3 is 15 amino acids long. CDR1 is SGHNT, CDR2 YYREEE, per germline (reference sequence). Material: peripheral blood. The chain is built from TRBV5-4 and TRBJ2-1, with 10 nucleotides matching TRBD2. The clonotype was recovered from a man aged 25 to 45 with acute or convalescent COVID-19. The CDR3 here is CASSLELAGPHGQFF. Here the CDR3 DNA reads TGTGCCAGCAGCTTAGAACTAGCGGGACCTCACGGGCAGTTCTTC. Combining the CDR3 with reference TRBV5-4 and TRBJ2-1 gives the whole variable domain ETGVTQSPTHLIKTRGQQVTLRCSSQSGHNTVSWYQQALGQGPQFIFQYYREEENGRGNFPPRFSGLQFPNYSSELNVNALELDDSALYLCASSLELAGPHGQFFGPGTRLTVL.